The clone carrying this TCR beta chain has a handful of counts. Its antigen is unknown. CDR1 and CDR2 from the germline V gene are MDHEN and SYDVKM. The V end was cut by 7 bases, the J end by 3 bases, with 12 bases between. This CDR3 spans 13 amino acids. Generated by immunoSEQ multiplex PCR, the TCRdb table keeps only in-frame clones and is missing some. The table has more than 25,000 clones, more than 65% seen once. This entry is derived from a study of a mutant IDH1 vaccine in newly diagnosed glioma. Study at large: The sex distribution of treated patients was around 60% male and about 38% female, with a mean age of roughly 40 years. Most patients had radiochemotherapy with temozolomide before enrollment; others had one alone. Overall study findings and caveats: Pseudoprogression apparently tracked independently of changes in top peripheral T cell clonotypes.

Noted time point: week 5, during vaccination. All doses held 300 ug of mutant IDH1 20-mer peptide, with topical imiquimod. Newly diagnosed WHO grade 3 or 4 IDH1-mutant, ATRX-lost astrocytomas were identified in the donors. This sequence originates from a man aged 35 to 55 with glioma. Some clones in this sample may be carry-over from other donors' samples. The sample in question was PBMCs, obtained from a glioma patient whose treatment included an IDH1 peptide vaccine. The V gene is TRBV28, the J gene TRBJ1-1, with a weak D call TRBD1 (5 bases). The CDR3 reads CASITGGYTEAFF. The CDR3, as DNA: TGTGCCAGCATTACAGGTGGGTACACTGAAGCTTTCTTT.